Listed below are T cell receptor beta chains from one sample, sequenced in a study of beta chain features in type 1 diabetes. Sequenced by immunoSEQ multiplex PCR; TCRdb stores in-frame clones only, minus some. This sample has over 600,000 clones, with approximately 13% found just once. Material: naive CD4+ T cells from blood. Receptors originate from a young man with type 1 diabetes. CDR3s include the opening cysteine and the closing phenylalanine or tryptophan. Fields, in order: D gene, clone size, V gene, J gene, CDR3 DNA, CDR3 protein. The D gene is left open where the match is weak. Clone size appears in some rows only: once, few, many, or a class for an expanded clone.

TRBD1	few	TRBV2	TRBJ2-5	TGTGCCAGCACCCGAAGGGACAGGGATAACTTC	CASTRRDRDNF
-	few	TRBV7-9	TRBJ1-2	TGTGCCAGCAGCCCCATAGTGGGGCGAGGCTACACCTTC	CASSPIVGRGYTF
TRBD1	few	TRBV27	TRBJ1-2	TGTGCCAGCAGGAGACAGGGGGCAGACTATGGCTACACCTTC	CASRRQGADYGYTF
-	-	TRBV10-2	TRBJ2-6	TGCGCCAGCAGTGAGGTGAGGGCTGGGGCCAACGTCCTGACTTTC	CASSEVRAGANVLTF
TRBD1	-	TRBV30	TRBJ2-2	TGTGCCTGGAGCCGACAGGACAGGGGGACCGGGGAGCTGTTTTTT	CAWSRQDRGTGELFF
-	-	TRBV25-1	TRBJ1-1	TGTGCCAGCAGTGAATATACAATAGGGGTAATGACTTTCTTT	CASSEYTIGVMTFF
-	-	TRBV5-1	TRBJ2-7	TGCGCCAGCAGCTTGGGGGGGCAAACCTACGAGCAGTACTTC	CASSLGGQTYEQYF
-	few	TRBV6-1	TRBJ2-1	TGTGCCATCAGTGAGGTTAGCGGAAGCTCCTACAATGAGCAGTTCTTC	CAISEVSGSSYNEQFF
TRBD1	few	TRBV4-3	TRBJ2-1	TGCGCCAGCAGCCAAGCCCCCGGGACAGGGCGAGGGTACAATGAGCAGTTCTTC	CASSQAPGTGRGYNEQFF
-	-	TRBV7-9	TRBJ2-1	TGTGCCAGCAGCCCCGTGAGTGAGCAGTTCTTC	CASSPVSEQFF
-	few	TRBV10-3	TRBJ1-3	TGTGCCATCAGTGAGTTCCGGCCAGCTGAGAGCTCTGGAAACACCATATATTTT	CAISEFRPAESSGNTIYF
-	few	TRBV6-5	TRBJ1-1	TGTGCCAGCAGTTACGGCACGGTGATGAACACTGAAGCTTTCTTT	CASSYGTVMNTEAFF
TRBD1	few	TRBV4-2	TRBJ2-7	TGTGCCAGCAGCCATGGAGGACAGGGGGCCTCCTACGAGCAGTACTTC	CASSHGGQGASYEQYF
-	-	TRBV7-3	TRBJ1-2	TGTGCCAGCAGCTCCGGAGGGGGCTACACCTTC	CASSSGGGYTF
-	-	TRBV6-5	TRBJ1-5	TGTGCCAGCAACCGGGACGGTGGAGGGCCCCAGCATTTT	CASNRDGGGPQHF
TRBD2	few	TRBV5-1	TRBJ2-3	TGCGCCAGCAGCTTGGTATTTAGCGGGGGCACAGATACGCAGTATTTT	CASSLVFSGGTDTQYF
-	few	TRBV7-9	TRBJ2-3	TGTGCCAGCAGCGCGTTCCCGGGACGTGCCACTAGCACAGATACGCAGTATTTT	CASSAFPGRATSTDTQYF
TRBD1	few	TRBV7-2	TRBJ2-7	TGTGCCAGCAGCTCCTACCCCGGGACAGGGGGGGACGAGCAGTACTTC	CASSSYPGTGGDEQYF
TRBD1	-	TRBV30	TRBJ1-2	TGTGCCTGGATCCGCCTCGACAGGGCCAGCATGCCCTACACCTTT	CAWIRLDRASMPYTF
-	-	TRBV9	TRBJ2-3	TGTGCCAGCAGCGTAGCAGGGGCTAGCACAGATACGCAGTATTTT	CASSVAGASTDTQYF
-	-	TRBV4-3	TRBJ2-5	TGCGCCAGCAGCCAAGCCCTGTTGGGGCAAGAGACCCAGTACTTC	CASSQALLGQETQYF
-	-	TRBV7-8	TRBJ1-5	TGTGCCAGCGGGGGTACGGATCAGCCCCAGCATTTT	CASGGTDQPQHF
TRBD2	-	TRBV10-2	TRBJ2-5	TGCGCCAGCCATCGGGGACTAGCGGAAAGAGAGACCCAGTACTTC	CASHRGLAERETQYF
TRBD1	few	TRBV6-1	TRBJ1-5	TGTGCCAGCAGTGATCCCGGGACAGTCAATCAGCCCCAGCATTTT	CASSDPGTVNQPQHF
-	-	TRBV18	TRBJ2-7	TGTGCCAGCTCACTCGCTGGGGGCTCCTACGAGCAGTACTTC	CASSLAGGSYEQYF
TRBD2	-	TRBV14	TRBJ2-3	TGTGCCAGCAGCCAAGATCTAGCGGGGGGGCCTCGCACAGATACGCAGTATTTT	CASSQDLAGGPRTDTQYF
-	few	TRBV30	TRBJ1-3	TGTGCCTGGAGTCTACTTGGAAACACCATATATTTT	CAWSLLGNTIYF
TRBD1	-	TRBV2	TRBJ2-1	TGTGCCAGCAGTGATACAGGGGGAAATGAGCAGTTCTTC	CASSDTGGNEQFF
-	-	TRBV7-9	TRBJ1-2	TGTGCCAGCAGCTTCTACGGGCCTAAAAGCTACACCTTC	CASSFYGPKSYTF
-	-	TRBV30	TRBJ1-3	TGTGCCTGGACTGGCTCTGGAAACACCATATATTTT	CAWTGSGNTIYF
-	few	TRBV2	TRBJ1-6	TGTGCCAGCAGTTTGGACGGGAATTCACCCCTCCACTTT	CASSLDGNSPLHF
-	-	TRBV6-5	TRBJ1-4	TGTGCCAGCAGTTACGCGGCGGATCATGAAAAACTGTTTTTT	CASSYAADHEKLFF
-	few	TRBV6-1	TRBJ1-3	TGTGCCAGCAGTGCTCTCTACTCTGGAAACACCATATATTTT	CASSALYSGNTIYF
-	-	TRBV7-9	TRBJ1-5	TGTGCCAGCAGCTTGAATTTCAGGACCGGGGCTTCGGCCCAGCATTTT	CASSLNFRTGASAQHF
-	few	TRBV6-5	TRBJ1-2	TGTGCCAGCAGCCAAACGCGTATATCTCACTATGGCTACACCTTC	CASSQTRISHYGYTF
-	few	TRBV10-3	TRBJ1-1	TGTGCCAGCAGTGAGGCGAAGCCAGGCTTGAACACTGAAGCTTTCTTT	CASSEAKPGLNTEAFF
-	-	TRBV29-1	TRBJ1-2	TGCAGCGTTGTCTGGCAGTCTAACTATGGCTACACCTTC	CSVVWQSNYGYTF
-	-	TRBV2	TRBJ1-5	TGTGCCAGCAGTGTTGAAGGAGGCAATCAGCCCCAGCATTTT	CASSVEGGNQPQHF
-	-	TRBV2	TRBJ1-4	TGTGCCAGCAACAGAGGCCCTAATGAAAAACTGTTTTTT	CASNRGPNEKLFF
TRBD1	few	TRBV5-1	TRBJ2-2	TGCGCCAGCAGCTTGACAGGGGAACCGAACACCGGGGAGCTGTTTTTT	CASSLTGEPNTGELFF
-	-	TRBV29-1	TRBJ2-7	TGCAGCGTTGGGGCACAGGGCTACGAGCAGTACTTC	CSVGAQGYEQYF
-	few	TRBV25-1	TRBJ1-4	TGTGCCAGCAGTGAACCTAATGAAAAACTGTTTTTT	CASSEPNEKLFF
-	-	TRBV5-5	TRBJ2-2	TGTGCCAGCACCCCCGGGGCGAACACCGGGGAGCTGTTTTTT	CASTPGANTGELFF
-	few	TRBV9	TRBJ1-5	TGTGCCAGCAGCGCCGGGGAGAGCCAGCCCCAGCATTTT	CASSAGESQPQHF
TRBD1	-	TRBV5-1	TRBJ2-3	TGCGCCAGCAGCCTGCCGACAGGGGATGGAGATACGCAGTATTTT	CASSLPTGDGDTQYF
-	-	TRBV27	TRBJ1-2	TGTGCCAGCAGTTTTGCTGGGGCCTATGGCTACACCTTC	CASSFAGAYGYTF
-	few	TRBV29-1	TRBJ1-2	TGCAGCGTTGATGAGAACTATGGCTACACCTTC	CSVDENYGYTF
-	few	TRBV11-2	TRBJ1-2	TGTGCCAGCAGCTCCATCTCGACAGACAGCTATGGCTACACCTTC	CASSSISTDSYGYTF
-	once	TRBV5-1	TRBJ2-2	TGCGCCAGCAGCTTAGGGCAGAACACCGGGGAGCTGTTTTTT	CASSLGQNTGELFF
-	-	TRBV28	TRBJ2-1	TGTGCCAGCAGTCCCGCTAATGAGCAGTTCTTC	CASSPANEQFF
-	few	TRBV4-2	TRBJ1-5	TGTGCCAGCAGCCAAGAGTGGGGCCGGAGCAATCAGCCCCAGCATTTT	CASSQEWGRSNQPQHF
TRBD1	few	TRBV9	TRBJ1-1	TGTGCCAGCAGCGTCCTCCGGACAGGGTGGAGCACTGAAGCTTTCTTT	CASSVLRTGWSTEAFF
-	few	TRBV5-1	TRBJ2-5	TGCGCCAGCAGCTTGCAGGGCGCCCTAGAGACCCAGTACTTC	CASSLQGALETQYF
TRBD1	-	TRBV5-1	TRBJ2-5	TGCGCCAGCAGCTCGGACAGGGTCTCCGGGACCCAGTACTTC	CASSSDRVSGTQYF
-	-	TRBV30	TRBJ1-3	TGTGCCTGGAGTTCTGCAGGGAGGCCTGGAAACACCATATATTTT	CAWSSAGRPGNTIYF